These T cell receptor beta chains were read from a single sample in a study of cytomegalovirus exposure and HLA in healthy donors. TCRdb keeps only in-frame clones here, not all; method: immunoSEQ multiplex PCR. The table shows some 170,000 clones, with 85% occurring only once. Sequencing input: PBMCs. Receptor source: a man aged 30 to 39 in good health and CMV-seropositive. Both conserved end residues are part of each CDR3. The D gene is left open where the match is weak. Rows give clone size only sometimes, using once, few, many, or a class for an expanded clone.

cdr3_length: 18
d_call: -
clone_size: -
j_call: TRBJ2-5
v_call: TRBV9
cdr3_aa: CASSVAASTFGGQETQYF
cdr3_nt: TGTGCCAGCAGCGTAGCTGCTAGCACATTCGGGGGCCAAGAGACCCAGTACTTC

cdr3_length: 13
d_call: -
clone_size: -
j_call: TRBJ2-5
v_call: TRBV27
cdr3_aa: CASRDGGRETQYF
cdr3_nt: TGTGCCAGCAGGGACGGGGGGCGGGAGACCCAGTACTTC

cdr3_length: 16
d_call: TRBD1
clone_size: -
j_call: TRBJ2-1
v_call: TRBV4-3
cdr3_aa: CASSQDHRGVYNEQFF
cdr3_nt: TGCGCCAGCAGCCAAGATCACAGGGGTGTATACAATGAGCAGTTCTTC

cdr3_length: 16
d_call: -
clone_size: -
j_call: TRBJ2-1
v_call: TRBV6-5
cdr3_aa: CASSYSLPSPYNEQFF
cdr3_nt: TGTGCCAGCAGTTACTCGTTACCTAGTCCCTACAATGAGCAGTTCTTC

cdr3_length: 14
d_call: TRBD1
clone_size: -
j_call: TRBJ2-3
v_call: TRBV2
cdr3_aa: CAGSGTGGTDTQYF
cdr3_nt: TGTGCCGGCTCCGGGACAGGGGGGACAGATACGCAGTATTTT

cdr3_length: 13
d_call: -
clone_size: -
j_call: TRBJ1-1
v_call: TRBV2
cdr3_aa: CASGREMNTEAFF
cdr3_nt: TGTGCCAGCGGACGGGAAATGAACACTGAAGCTTTCTTT

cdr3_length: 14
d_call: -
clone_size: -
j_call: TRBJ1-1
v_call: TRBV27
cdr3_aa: CASRAGAPLSEAFF
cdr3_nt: TGTGCCAGCCGGGCTGGGGCGCCCCTATCTGAAGCTTTCTTT

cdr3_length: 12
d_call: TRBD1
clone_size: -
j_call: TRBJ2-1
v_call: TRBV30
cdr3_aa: CSGGTADNEQFF
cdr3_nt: TGTTCAGGGGGCACTGCCGACAATGAGCAGTTCTTC

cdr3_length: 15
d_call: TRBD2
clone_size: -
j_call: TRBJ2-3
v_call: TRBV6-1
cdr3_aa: CASSDLAGGGDTQYF
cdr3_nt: TGTGCCAGCAGTGATTTGGCGGGGGGGGGAGATACGCAGTATTTT

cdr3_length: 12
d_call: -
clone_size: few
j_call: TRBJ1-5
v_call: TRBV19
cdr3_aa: CASDRSNQPQHF
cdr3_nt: TGTGCCAGTGACAGGAGCAATCAGCCCCAGCATTTT

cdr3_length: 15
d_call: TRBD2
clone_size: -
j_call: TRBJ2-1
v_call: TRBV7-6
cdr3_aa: CASSLWRGAYNEQFF
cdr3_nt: TGTGCCAGCAGCTTATGGCGGGGGGCCTACAATGAGCAGTTCTTC

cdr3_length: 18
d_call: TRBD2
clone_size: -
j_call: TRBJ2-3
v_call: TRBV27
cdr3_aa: CASSLMGLAGGETDTQYF
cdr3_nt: TGTGCCAGCAGTTTAATGGGACTAGCGGGGGGCGAAACAGATACGCAGTATTTT

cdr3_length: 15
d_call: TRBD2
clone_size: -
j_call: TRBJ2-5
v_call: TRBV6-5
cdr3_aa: CASLGLAGGRGTQYF
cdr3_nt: TGTGCCAGCCTGGGACTAGCGGGGGGGCGGGGGACCCAGTACTTC

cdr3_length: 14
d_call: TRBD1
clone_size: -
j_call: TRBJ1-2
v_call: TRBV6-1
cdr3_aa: CASLPGQGALGYTF
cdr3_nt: TGTGCCAGCTTACCGGGACAGGGGGCGTTGGGCTACACCTTC

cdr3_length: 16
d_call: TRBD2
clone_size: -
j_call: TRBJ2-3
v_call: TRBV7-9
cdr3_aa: CASSFLAGGTTDTQYF
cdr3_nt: TGTGCCAGCAGCTTTCTAGCGGGGGGCACCACAGATACGCAGTATTTT

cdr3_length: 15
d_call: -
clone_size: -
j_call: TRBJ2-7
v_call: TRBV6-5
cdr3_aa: CASRAEGVGSYEQYF
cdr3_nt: TGTGCCAGCAGGGCAGAGGGGGTCGGGTCCTACGAGCAGTACTTC

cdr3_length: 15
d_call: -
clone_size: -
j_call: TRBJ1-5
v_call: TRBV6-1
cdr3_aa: CASSERSRGAGPQHF
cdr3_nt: TGTGCCAGCAGTGAAAGGAGCAGGGGCGCCGGGCCCCAGCATTTT

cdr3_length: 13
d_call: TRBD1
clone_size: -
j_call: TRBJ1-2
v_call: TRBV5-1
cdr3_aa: CASIRQGNYGYTF
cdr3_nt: TGCGCCAGCATCCGACAGGGGAACTATGGCTACACCTTC

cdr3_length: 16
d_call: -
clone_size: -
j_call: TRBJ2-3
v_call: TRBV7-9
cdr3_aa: CASSPRGAGKADTQYF
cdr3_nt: TGTGCCAGCAGCCCTAGAGGAGCAGGGAAGGCAGATACGCAGTATTTT

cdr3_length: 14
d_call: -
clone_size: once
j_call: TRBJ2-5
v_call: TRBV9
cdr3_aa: CASSVGSGQETQYF
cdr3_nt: TGTGCCAGCAGCGTAGGAAGCGGTCAAGAGACCCAGTACTTC

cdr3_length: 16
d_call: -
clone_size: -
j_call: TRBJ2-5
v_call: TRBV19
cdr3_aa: CASSIRRDGRQETQYF
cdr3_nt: TGTGCCAGTAGTATAAGGAGGGACGGACGCCAAGAGACCCAGTACTTC

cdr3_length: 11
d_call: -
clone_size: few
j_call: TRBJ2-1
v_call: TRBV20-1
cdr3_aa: CSAPRYNEQFF
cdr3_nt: TGCAGTGCCCCGCGCTACAATGAGCAGTTCTTC